Sequencing of this T cell receptor beta chain was carried out in a study of a mutant IDH1 vaccine in newly diagnosed glioma. Study details: Vaccines were begun 4-6 weeks after radiotherapy alone, or with temozolomide cycles. Beforehand, treatment had been radiotherapy, temozolomide, or both; the majority received both.

Time point noted: week 11, during vaccination. The study gave 300 ug of mutant IDH1 20-mer peptide per vaccine dose, with topical imiquimod. The study's findings and limits: Vaccination elicited immune responses in 93.3% of patients.

Clones were sequenced by immunoSEQ multiplex PCR, and TCRdb holds only the in-frame ones, with some missing. The sample holds roughly 70,000 clones; 65% to 85% are singletons and the top ten take about 8.2%. On this clone itself: What it recognizes is unknown.

This clonotype originated in a woman in her 50s with glioma. The material sequenced was PBMCs, taken from a glioma patient whose treatment included an IDH1 peptide vaccine.

The CDR3 nucleotides are TGTGCCAGCAGCACGCGACAGATAAATAATTCACCCCTCCACTTT. Translated, it gives CASSTRQINNSPLHF. The chain joins TRBV7-9 to TRBJ1-6, with D possibly being TRBD1 (5 bases). The CDR3 has 15 residues. Germline values: CDR1 SEHNR, CDR2 FQNEAQ (reference sequence). Trimming took 5 bases from V and 5 from J, leaving 13 bases between them.